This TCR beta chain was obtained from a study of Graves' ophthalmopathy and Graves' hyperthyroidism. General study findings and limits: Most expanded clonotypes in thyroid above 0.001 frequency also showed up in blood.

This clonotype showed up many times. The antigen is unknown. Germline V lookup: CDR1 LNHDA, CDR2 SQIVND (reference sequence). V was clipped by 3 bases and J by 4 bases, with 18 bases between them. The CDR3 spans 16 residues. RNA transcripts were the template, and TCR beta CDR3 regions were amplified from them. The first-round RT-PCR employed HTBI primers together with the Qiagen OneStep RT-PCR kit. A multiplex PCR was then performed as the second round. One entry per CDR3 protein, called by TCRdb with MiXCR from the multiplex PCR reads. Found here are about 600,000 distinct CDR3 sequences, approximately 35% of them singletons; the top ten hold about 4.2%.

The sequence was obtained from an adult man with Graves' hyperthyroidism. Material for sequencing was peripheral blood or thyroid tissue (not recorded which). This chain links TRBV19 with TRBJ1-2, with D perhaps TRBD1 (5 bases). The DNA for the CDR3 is TGTGCCAGTAGTATTAAAGGCACAGGTGAGGGCTATGGCTACACCTTC. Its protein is CASSIKGTGEGYGYTF.